These T cell receptor beta chains were read from a single sample in a study of T cell responses to AZD1222 COVID-19 vaccine. Sequencing was performed with immunoSEQ multiplex PCR; in TCRdb, only in-frame clones are kept and a portion is missing. The data show about 110,000 clones, with approximately 96% seen just once and around 2% held by the top ten. Sample: peripheral blood, taken on day 0 of AZD1222 vaccination. The receptors were gathered from an adult in good health. Each CDR3 is given with its conserved first and last residue. The order of the fields is CDR3 protein, CDR3 DNA, J gene, D gene, V gene, clone size. A D gene is named only where the DNA matches it firmly. The listing skips clone size in some rows; elsewhere it reads once, few, many or a size class.

CDR3: CASSLQVNTEAFF; DNA: TGCGCCAGCAGCTTACAGGTGAACACTGAAGCTTTCTTT; J: TRBJ1-1; D: NA; V: TRBV4-3; size: NA
CDR3: CAISGDRNNSPLHF; DNA: TGTGCCATCAGTGGGGACAGAAATAATTCACCCCTCCACTTT; J: TRBJ1-6; D: TRBD1; V: TRBV10-3; size: few
CDR3: CASSVRTGPHGYTF; DNA: TGTGCCAGCAGCGTGAGGACAGGACCTCATGGCTACACCTTC; J: TRBJ1-2; D: TRBD1; V: TRBV6-5; size: NA
CDR3: CASSSDRGETQYF; DNA: TGTGCCAGCAGTTCGGACAGGGGAGAGACCCAGTACTTC; J: TRBJ2-5; D: TRBD1; V: TRBV12-3/TRBV12-4; size: NA
CDR3: CASSLWTAEAFF; DNA: TGTGCCAGTAGTCTTTGGACAGCGGAAGCTTTCTTT; J: TRBJ1-1; D: NA; V: TRBV19; size: once
CDR3: CATSRDRSYDTQYF; DNA: TGTGCCACCAGCAGAGATCGTAGCTACGATACGCAGTATTTT; J: TRBJ2-3; D: NA; V: TRBV15; size: NA
CDR3: CASALVGGENEKLFF; DNA: TGCGCCAGCGCGCTGGTTGGTGGCGAGAATGAAAAACTGTTTTTT; J: TRBJ1-4; D: NA; V: TRBV5-1; size: NA
CDR3: CASSPDLGLAGRRDIQYF; DNA: TGTGCCAGCAGCCCCGATCTGGGGTTAGCGGGGAGAAGGGACATTCAGTACTTC; J: TRBJ2-4; D: TRBD2; V: TRBV5-4; size: NA
CDR3: CASSLLGETGGLEPQHF; DNA: TGTGCCAGCAGCTTGTTGGGGGAGACAGGCGGGCTTGAGCCCCAGCATTTT; J: TRBJ1-5; D: NA; V: TRBV5-6; size: NA
CDR3: CASRGQRIAGGYTF; DNA: TGTGCCAGCAGGGGTCAAAGGATTGCGGGTGGCTACACCTTC; J: TRBJ1-2; D: NA; V: TRBV2; size: NA
CDR3: CASSPTASRKSSYEQYF; DNA: TGTGCCAGCTCACCTACGGCGAGCAGGAAAAGCTCCTACGAGCAGTACTTC; J: TRBJ2-7; D: NA; V: TRBV18; size: NA
CDR3: CASSSNNNYGYTF; DNA: TGTGCCAGCAGCTCCAACAATAACTATGGCTACACCTTC; J: TRBJ1-2; D: NA; V: TRBV7-3; size: NA
CDR3: CASREEGSATEAFF; DNA: TGTGCCAGCAGGGAGGAGGGAAGCGCCACTGAAGCTTTCTTT; J: TRBJ1-1; D: NA; V: TRBV6-4; size: NA
CDR3: CASSQERRDTQYF; DNA: TGCGCCAGCAGCCAAGAAAGGCGAGATACGCAGTATTTT; J: TRBJ2-3; D: NA; V: TRBV4-3; size: few
CDR3: CASSPPSRSYEAFF; DNA: TGTGCCAGCTCACCACCTTCCCGAAGTTATGAAGCTTTCTTT; J: TRBJ1-1; D: NA; V: TRBV18; size: NA
CDR3: CASDEADRLNTIYF; DNA: TGTGCCAGCGATGAAGCGGACAGATTAAACACCATATATTTT; J: TRBJ1-3; D: NA; V: TRBV6-1; size: once
CDR3: CASSYGGPQLYNEQFF; DNA: TGTGCCAGCAGTTACGGGGGACCCCAACTCTACAATGAGCAGTTCTTC; J: TRBJ2-1; D: NA; V: TRBV6-5; size: NA
CDR3: CASSLGGQETQYF; DNA: TGTGCCAGCAGCTTAGGGGGGCAGGAGACCCAGTACTTC; J: TRBJ2-5; D: NA; V: TRBV7-9; size: NA
CDR3: CASSVDIEGLAGLSTDTQYF; DNA: TGTGCCAGCAGCGTAGACATAGAGGGACTAGCGGGACTAAGCACAGATACGCAGTATTTT; J: TRBJ2-3; D: TRBD2; V: TRBV9; size: NA
CDR3: CASPRRSGGVNEQFF; DNA: TGTGCCAGTCCCCGGCGGAGCGGGGGGGTAAATGAGCAGTTCTTC; J: TRBJ2-1; D: TRBD2; V: TRBV7-2; size: NA
CDR3: CAWSASTAIYQPQHF; DNA: TGTGCCTGGAGTGCCTCCACGGCGATATATCAGCCCCAGCATTTT; J: TRBJ1-5; D: NA; V: TRBV30; size: NA
CDR3: CASSVGSSSYNEQFF; DNA: TGTGCCAGCAGCGTAGGGTCGAGCTCCTACAATGAGCAGTTCTTC; J: TRBJ2-1; D: NA; V: TRBV9; size: NA
CDR3: CASSLFSSVNYNEQFF; DNA: TGTGCCAGCAGCCTATTCTCTAGCGTAAACTACAATGAGCAGTTCTTC; J: TRBJ2-1; D: NA; V: TRBV7-8; size: NA